One and the same sample provided the 30 T cell receptor beta chains below, sequenced in a study of shared clonotypes between healthy human individuals. Repertoires were generated with immunoSEQ multiplex PCR, while TCRdb's copy carries only in-frame clones and drops some. The top ten hold roughly 0.14% of the sample, which has about 2.4 million clones, 90% to 95% seen once. Specimen: naive CD4+ T cells sorted from blood. This sample's subset: CD45RA+ positively selected. These TCRs come from a man younger than 30 in good health.

The rearrangement links TRBV18 to TRBJ1-3; D is undetermined. The V and J ends lost 4 bases and 0 bases respectively, with 16 bases between them. Germline V lookup: CDR1 KGHSH, CDR2 LQKENI. This CDR3 is 17 amino acids long. CDR3 residues: CASSQTGPQLSGNTIYF. DNA for the CDR3: TGTGCCAGCTCACAAACCGGGCCCCAACTCTCTGGAAACACCATATATTTT.

The V and J genes are TRBV7-2 and TRBJ2-7; 9 positions match TRBD2. V was pared by 2 bases and J by 2 bases, with 4 bases of the junction left unmatched. The germline gives CDR1 SGHTA, CDR2 FQGNSA. The CDR3 has 15 residues. In DNA, the CDR3 is TGTGCCAGCAGCTTATCCGGGACTAGCCCCTACGAGCAGTACTTC. Translated, it gives CASSLSGTSPYEQYF.

The chain is built from TRBV6-6 and TRBJ1-3; D unresolved. The germline CDR1 and CDR2 sequences are MNHNY and SVGAGI (reference sequence). Trimming removed 1 base from V and 1 base from J, with 11 bases in between. This CDR3 comprises 16 residues. CDR3 nucleotide sequence: TGTGCCAGCAGTTACTGGGGAGTTGAGTCTGGAAACACCATATATTTT. It yields the protein CASSYWGVESGNTIYF.

The chain employs TRBV19 and TRBJ2-1; D not certain. With 2 bases removed from V and 6 bases from J, the gap between germline ends came to 8 bases. Germline CDR1 is LNHDA and CDR2 is SQIVND (reference sequence). The CDR3 contains 13 residues. The DNA of the CDR3 is TGTGCCAGTAGTATAACCAACAGCAATGAGCAGTTCTTC. Protein product: CASSITNSNEQFF.

The chain recombines TRBV4-2 with TRBJ1-4; D remains unclear. Germline CDR1 is LGHNA and CDR2 is YNFKEQ. V was trimmed by 1 base and J by 0 bases, leaving 9 bases between them. The CDR3 totals 16 residues. The CDR3 bases are TGTGCCAGCAGCCAAGTCGGACGGGCAACTAATGAAAAACTGTTTTTT. Amino acids: CASSQVGRATNEKLFF.

This clone occurred once. This rearrangement joins TRBV5-6 to TRBJ2-5, with D possibly being TRBD1 (7 bases). V shed 0 bases and J shed 4 bases, with 19 bases lying between them. CDR1 and CDR2 from the germline V gene are SGHDT and YYEEEE. The CDR3 is made up of 17 amino acids. CDR3 in DNA: TGTGCCAGCAGCTTGGAAACAGGGGCGGGGAATATAGAGACCCAGTACTTC. Its translation: CASSLETGAGNIETQYF.

The V call is TRBV5-6, the J call TRBJ1-1; D unclear. Germline assignment: CDR1 SGHDT and CDR2 YYEEEE. The ends were cut back, 0 bases at V and 0 bases at J, with 9 bases in the middle. The CDR3 length is 15 residues. The CDR3 protein is CASSLGHPLNTEAFF. CDR3 coding DNA: TGTGCCAGCAGCTTGGGTCATCCTTTGAACACTGAAGCTTTCTTT.

J is TRBJ2-2 and V is TRBV6-1; D not certain. V lost 11 bases and J 2 bases, leaving 12 bases between the germline ends. In germline, CDR1 is MNHNS, CDR2 SASEGT. CDR3 size: 13 residues. The CDR3 here is CAGKEVNTGELFF. The CDR3 DNA follows: TGTGCCGGAAAAGAAGTTAACACCGGGGAGCTGTTTTTT.

The gene calls are TRBV19 and TRBJ2-3; the match to TRBD2 covers 7 bases. V trimming: 5 bases; J trimming: 6 bases; junction bases outside the gene matches: 8. The germline CDR1 and CDR2 sequences are LNHDA and SQIVND (reference sequence). The CDR3 spans 14 residues. The CDR3 here is CASSSPGGGDTQYF. The CDR3, as DNA: TGTGCCAGTAGTTCCCCGGGGGGAGGGGATACGCAGTATTTT.

This clone was seen more than once but under ten times. Other DNA sequences in this specimen translate into the identical CDR3. The V call is TRBV30, the J call TRBJ1-5; D is undetermined. The CDR3 runs to 11 residues. V lost 2 bases, J lost 9 bases, and 8 bases lay in between. Germline V gives CDR1 GTSNPN, CDR2 SVGIG (reference sequence). In DNA form, the CDR3 reads TGTGCCTGGAGTTCTACTGGGCCCCAGCATTTT. Protein sequence: CAWSSTGPQHF.

The rearrangement uses TRBV6-5 and TRBJ1-5; 7 nucleotides match TRBD1. This CDR3 is built from 13 residues. The germline V gene has CDR1 MNHEY and CDR2 SVGAGI. V lost 5 bases to trimming and J lost 9 bases; unmatched junction nucleotides: 7. The CDR3 DNA reads as TGTGCCAGCAGTCAGGGGGGTTTTGCGCCCCAGCATTTT. Its translation: CASSQGGFAPQHF.

The chain recombines TRBV4-1 with TRBJ2-3; 7 positions match TRBD2. With V trimmed by 4 bases and J by 0 bases, 1 base remained unmatched. Germline lookup yields CDR1 MGHRA and CDR2 YSYEKL. The CDR3 covers 14 residues. The CDR3 loop reads CASSRSGSTDTQYF. CDR3 sequence (DNA): TGCGCCAGCAGCCGTAGCGGGAGCACAGATACGCAGTATTTT.

The genes are TRBV28 and TRBJ1-1, with D unresolved. This CDR3 comprises 15 residues. CDR1 is MDHEN and CDR2 is SYDVKM in the germline V gene. With 5 bases removed from V and 2 bases from J, the gap between germline ends came to 15 bases. CDR3: CASSRPHIGNTEAFF. CDR3 DNA sequence: TGTGCCAGCAGTCGCCCCCATATAGGAAACACTGAAGCTTTCTTT.

The chain is built from TRBV11-3 and TRBJ2-3, with TRBD2 identical over 15 bases. Germline CDR1 reads SGHNT; CDR2 reads YENEEA. This CDR3 region has 18 residues. With V trimmed by 4 bases and J by 3 bases, 8 bases remained unmatched. CDR3 amino acids: CASSSGLAGGPRTDTQYF. The CDR3 nucleotides read TGTGCCAGCAGCTCCGGACTAGCGGGAGGGCCGCGGACAGATACGCAGTATTTT.

The genes are TRBV9 and TRBJ2-5, with 9 bases fitting TRBD2. Germline V gene sequence: CDR1 SGDLS, CDR2 YYNGEE. The J segment lost 4 bases and the V segment lost 4 bases, leaving 17 bases of the junction unmatched. The length of the CDR3 is 18 residues. The CDR3 is CASSPMSGGTSRTETQYF. The CDR3 coding sequence is TGTGCCAGCAGCCCAATGAGCGGGGGGACTAGCCGGACAGAGACCCAGTACTTC.

The rearrangement joins TRBV21-1 to TRBJ2-6. TRBV21-1 is listed as a pseudogene. CDR3 length equals 17 residues. The CDR3 DNA reads as TGTGCCAGCAGCAAAAGGCAGACGATCTCTGGGGCCAACGTCCTGACTTTC. This gives the protein CASSKRQTISGANVLTF.

This chain uses TRBV28 with TRBJ2-7; TRBD2 matches at 7 bases. CDR3 length: 16 residues. The germline gives CDR1 MDHEN, CDR2 SYDVKM. The J segment lost 6 bases and the V segment lost 4 bases, leaving 15 bases of the junction unmatched. CDR3 bases: TGTGCCAGCAGTTCTGCCGGGGGGAAAATGGGTCTCGAGCAGTACTTC. Translating gives CASSSAGGKMGLEQYF.

A single count supports this clone. This chain connects TRBV7-9 to TRBJ2-5; no clear D. In germline, CDR1 is SEHNR, CDR2 FQNEAQ (reference sequence). Trimming cost V 0 bases and J 4 bases, with 9 bases left between them. The CDR3 runs to 14 residues. Here the CDR3 reads CASSLAWSTETQYF. As DNA, the CDR3 is TGTGCCAGCAGCTTAGCGTGGAGTACAGAGACCCAGTACTTC.

This clone was observed a handful of times. The chain links TRBV7-9 to TRBJ2-1; D not certain. The germline CDR1 and CDR2 sequences are SEHNR and FQNEAQ (reference sequence). The CDR3 covers 11 residues. Trimming pared 4 bases from V and 12 bases from J, leaving 10 bases between. The CDR3 DNA follows: TGTGCCAGCAGCTCAAGGTATGGGCAGTTCTTC. It encodes CASSSRYGQFF.

This chain uses TRBV5-4 with TRBJ2-1, with a tentative D call TRBD1 (6 bases). Germline V gene data show CDR1 as SGHNT and CDR2 as YYREEE (reference sequence). This CDR3 comprises 15 residues. Trimming took off 3 bases at V and 0 bases at J, with 10 bases between the two ends. Here the CDR3 reads CASSSTGFSYNEQFF. The DNA of the CDR3 is TGTGCCAGCAGCTCGACAGGATTCTCCTACAATGAGCAGTTCTTC.

The V and J genes are TRBV28 and TRBJ2-2; maybe TRBD2 (5 bases). This CDR3 comprises 15 residues. V was clipped by 6 bases and J by 5 bases, with 16 bases between them. CDR1 is MDHEN and CDR2 is SYDVKM in the germline V gene. This CDR3 is CASREGTYRTGELFF. The CDR3 nucleotides are TGTGCCAGCAGAGAGGGCACGTACCGAACCGGGGAGCTGTTTTTT.

V usage is TRBV4-1 and J usage is TRBJ1-5; D is undetermined. The V gene lost 2 bases and the J gene lost 3 bases, with 14 bases spanning the gap. Germline CDR1 is MGHRA and CDR2 is YSYEKL. The CDR3 consists of 16 residues. The CDR3 DNA follows: TGCGCCAGCAGCCAACCAACAGCCTCTCCCAATCAGCCCCAGCATTTT. Protein: CASSQPTASPNQPQHF.

The chain has TRBV28 and TRBJ2-4, with unresolved D. V was shortened by 1 base and J by 9 bases, with 16 bases between the two germline ends. CDR1 and CDR2 from the germline V gene are MDHEN and SYDVKM. The CDR3 contains 15 residues. CDR3 DNA: TGTGCCAGCAGTTTATCTCAGGTGGCGACTCCCATTCAGTACTTC. Protein sequence: CASSLSQVATPIQYF.

The rearrangement joins TRBV6-1 to TRBJ1-5; the match to TRBD1 covers 8 bases. The V gene's germline CDR1 is MNHNS and CDR2 SASEGT. The length of the CDR3 is 18 residues. V trimming: 4 bases; J trimming: 5 bases; junction bases outside the gene matches: 16. CDR3 sequence: CASSAGTGRGREDQPQHF. The CDR3 DNA is TGTGCCAGCAGTGCCGGGACAGGACGGGGGAGAGAGGATCAGCCCCAGCATTTT.

The CDR3 sequence: CASRHGTGIYGYTF. The CDR3 DNA reads as TGTGCCAGCAGACACGGGACAGGGATTTATGGCTACACCTTC. The V gene is TRBV28, the J gene TRBJ1-2, with 9 bases fitting TRBD1. Germline CDR1 is MDHEN and CDR2 is SYDVKM. This CDR3 spans 14 amino acids. V shed 6 bases, J shed 5 bases, and the junction held 7 bases outside the gene matches.

The chain combines TRBV4-3 with TRBJ2-7; D is undetermined. The V and J ends lost 4 bases and 3 bases respectively, with 7 bases between them. CDR3 length: 12 residues. From germline, CDR1 is LGHNA and CDR2 YSLEER. CDR3 coding DNA: TGCGCCAGCAGCCTGTCCAGCTACGAGCAGTACTTC. Translated: CASSLSSYEQYF.

The V and J genes are TRBV5-1 and TRBJ1-3, with D possibly TRBD1 on 6 matching bases. Germline values: CDR1 SGHRS, CDR2 YFSETQ. CDR3 length: 15 residues. The V end lost 4 bases, the J end lost 4 bases, and 15 bases lay between the germline ends. CDR3 coding DNA: TGCGCCAGCAGCCAGGAATCCGGGACAGGAAACACCATATATTTT. Protein sequence: CASSQESGTGNTIYF.

The rearrangement links TRBV30 to TRBJ1-1; D not resolved. V was cut by 2 bases and J by 3 bases, with 10 bases left in between. CDR1 and CDR2 from the germline V gene are GTSNPN and SVGIG (reference sequence). The CDR3 length is 13 residues. CDR3 sequence reads: CAWSLGRDTEAFF. The CDR3 region has the DNA TGTGCCTGGAGTCTGGGTCGGGACACTGAAGCTTTCTTT.

The rearrangement links TRBV4-1 to TRBJ2-5; tentative D call: TRBD1 (6 bases). CDR3 length: 15 residues. V shed 2 bases and J shed 1 base, with 11 bases lying between them. Germline lookup yields CDR1 MGHRA and CDR2 YSYEKL. CDR3 in amino acids: CASSQLQGGQETQYF. CDR3 sequence (DNA): TGCGCCAGCAGCCAATTACAGGGCGGCCAAGAGACCCAGTACTTC.

The V gene is TRBV7-2, the J gene TRBJ2-5; 8 nucleotides agree with TRBD1. After removal of 5 bases from V and 5 bases from J, the junction contained 10 bases not matched to a gene. CDR3 length equals 15 residues. CDR1 and CDR2 from the germline V gene are SGHTA and FQGNSA. The CDR3: CASSARTGSRETQYF. In nucleotides, the CDR3 is TGTGCCAGCAGCGCCCGGACAGGGAGTCGGGAGACCCAGTACTTC.